This entry lists 31 T cell receptor beta chains sequenced from one sample in a study of T-cell memory formation after mild COVID-19. Using its own MiXCR run on the 5' RACE reads, TCRdb lists one record per CDR3 protein. In the table there are about 560,000 distinct CDR3 sequences, roughly 17% of which are singletons. Sample: PBMCs or a T cell subset sorted from them (not recorded which). These receptors were taken from an adult woman who had mild COVID-19 (a few samples of this study predate the infection). Cell type and time point are not known.

The chain joins TRBV9 to TRBJ2-2; D is unclear. CDR3 length equals 21 residues. Germline V lookup: CDR1 SGDLS, CDR2 YYNGEE. V was trimmed by 4 bases and J by 7 bases, leaving 35 bases between them. This CDR3 is CASSPRSPLTASASFVGELFF. CDR3 nucleotides: TGTGCCAGCAGCCCCCGGTCCCCTTTGACGGCCTCAGCCTCATTCGTCGGGGAGCTGTTTTTT.

This clonotype was counted ten times or more. The V gene is TRBV5-1, the J gene TRBJ2-1; TRBD2 matches at 8 bases. The CDR3 runs 16 residues. With V trimmed by 4 bases and J by 10 bases, 16 bases remained unmatched. Looked up from germline, CDR1 is SGHRS and CDR2 is YFSETQ. The CDR3 sequence: CASSLPLAGPLEEQFF. As DNA, the CDR3 is TGCGCCAGCAGCCTTCCTTTAGCGGGACCCCTCGAGGAGCAGTTCTTC.

The chain is built from TRBV4-2 and TRBJ2-5; the match to TRBD1 covers 8 bases. The germline V gene has CDR1 LGHNA and CDR2 YNFKEQ. Unmatched junction bases numbered 7, after V lost 3 bases and J lost 4 bases. The CDR3 spans 15 residues. The CDR3 DNA reads TGTGCCAGCAGCCAGGAAGACAGGGGAATAGAGACCCAGTACTTC. Amino acids: CASSQEDRGIETQYF.

The chain joins TRBV18 to TRBJ1-2; D not certain. Trimming stripped 2 bases from V and 0 bases from J, with 16 bases between. The germline V gene has CDR1 KGHSH and CDR2 LQKENI. The CDR3 length is 17 residues. The CDR3 nucleotides are TGTGCCAGCTCACCAAGGTCGGCAGAAGTTACTAACTATGGCTACACCTTC. Amino acid sequence: CASSPRSAEVTNYGYTF. Based on the CDR3 plus reference TRBV18 and TRBJ1-2, the full variable domain is NAGVMQNPRHLVRRRGQEARLRCSPMKGHSHVYWYRQLPEEGLKFMVYLQKENIIDESGMPKERFSAEFPKEGPSILRIQQVVRGDSAAYFCASSPRSAEVTNYGYTFGSGTRLTVV.

The V gene is TRBV7-9, the J gene TRBJ1-2; no firm D call. CDR1 and CDR2 from the germline V gene are SEHNR and FQNEAQ (reference sequence). The V and J ends lost 0 bases and 1 base respectively, with 12 bases between them. This CDR3 is 16 amino acids long. The CDR3 DNA follows: TGTGCCAGCAGCTTAGCTCAGGCGGAGCTTAACTATGGCTACACCTTC. Its translation: CASSLAQAELNYGYTF.

The sample holds many counts of this clonotype. V usage is TRBV12-3 or TRBV12-4 and J usage is TRBJ2-5, with a weak D call TRBD1 (6 bases). With 7 bases removed from V and 3 bases from J, the gap between germline ends came to 12 bases. CDR3 length: 13 amino acids. The CDR3 loop is CASTLDRKETQYF. The DNA for the CDR3 is TGTGCCAGCACCCTGGACAGAAAAGAGACCCAGTACTTC.

V gene TRBV7-9 combines with J gene TRBJ2-3; tentative D call: TRBD2 (5 bases). CDR3 length: 14 residues. In germline, CDR1 is SEHNR, CDR2 FQNEAQ (reference sequence). Trimming took 1 base from V and 5 from J, leaving 10 bases between them. CDR3 DNA: TGTGCCAGCAGCTTAGTTCGAGGAGGAGATACGCAGTATTTT. Protein sequence: CASSLVRGGDTQYF.

In its sample, this clonotype was seen a few times. The chain recombines TRBV7-8 with TRBJ2-2; 9 bases map to TRBD1. The CDR3 sequence is 18 residues long. V dropped 5 bases and J dropped 5; count of bases not matched to a gene: 15. CDR1 is SGHVS and CDR2 is FQNEAQ in the germline V gene. CDR3 residues: CASSPSPGQGIGTGELFF. As DNA, the CDR3 is TGTGCCAGCAGCCCTAGCCCGGGACAGGGAATAGGGACCGGGGAGCTGTTTTTT.

V usage is TRBV4-1 and J usage is TRBJ2-7; 7 bases are shared with TRBD1. This CDR3 is built from 13 residues. Losses at the gene ends were 3 bases for V and 6 bases for J; bases not matched to a gene: 5. The V gene's germline CDR1 is MGHRA and CDR2 YSYEKL. CDR3 coding DNA: TGCGCCAGCAGCCAGCCCGGGACAGTCGAGCAGTACTTC. Amino acid sequence: CASSQPGTVEQYF.

The chain employs TRBV6-1 and TRBJ1-5; unclear D gene. CDR1 and CDR2 (germline): MNHNS, SASEGT. Trimming shortened V by 2 bases and J by 0 bases, and 8 bases separated the two germline ends. CDR3 length: 15 residues. The CDR3 reads CASSEIWGSNQPQHF. CDR3 bases: TGTGCCAGCAGTGAAATATGGGGTAGCAATCAGCCCCAGCATTTT.

Here the CDR3 DNA reads TGTGCCAGCAGCCCCCTGGCCTATGGCTACACCTTC. Amino acid sequence: CASSPLAYGYTF. The chain uses TRBV7-9 and TRBJ1-2, with no clear D. V was cut by 5 bases and J by 4 bases, with 8 bases left in between. The CDR3 is 12 residues long. From germline, CDR1 is SEHNR and CDR2 FQNEAQ (reference sequence).

The chain's CDR3 is CASSPGTSLREVTEQYF. The CDR3 bases are TGTGCCAGCAGTCCAGGGACTAGCTTACGGGAGGTCACCGAGCAGTACTTC. The V gene is TRBV6-6, the J gene TRBJ2-7; 9 nucleotides agree with TRBD2. This CDR3 is built from 17 residues. Germline CDR1 MNHNY, CDR2 SVGAGI (reference sequence). Germline trimming cut 5 bases from V and 6 bases from J; bases unmatched to any gene: 17.

The chain is built from TRBV7-2 and TRBJ1-1; possibly TRBD1 for D (5 bases). V lost 1 base and J 2 bases, leaving 14 bases between the germline ends. There are 16 residues in the CDR3. CDR1 and CDR2 (germline): SGHTA, FQGNSA. In DNA form, the CDR3 reads TGTGCCAGCAGCTTAGGGGTCGGCAGGGCAAACACTGAAGCTTTCTTT. Translated: CASSLGVGRANTEAFF.

The chain uses TRBV4-2 and TRBJ2-1, with D maybe TRBD2 (5 bases). V was shortened by 0 bases and J by 1 base, with 10 bases between the two germline ends. The germline CDR1 and CDR2 sequences are LGHNA and YNFKEQ. This CDR3 spans 16 amino acids. The CDR3 sequence: CASSQDRGRSYNEQFF. DNA of the CDR3: TGTGCCAGCAGCCAAGATCGTGGGAGATCCTACAATGAGCAGTTCTTC.

This clonotype was detected ten times or more. This chain links TRBV7-2 with TRBJ2-7; TRBD1 matches 9 bases. The CDR3 covers 15 residues. Germline assignment: CDR1 SGHTA and CDR2 FQGNSA. The V and J ends lost 6 bases and 3 bases, in that order; junction bases with no gene match: 9. The CDR3 sequence: CASSFSGTGFYEQYF. CDR3 DNA sequence: TGTGCCAGCAGTTTCTCCGGGACAGGGTTCTACGAGCAGTACTTC.

This clonotype turned up a few times. The rearrangement uses TRBV9 and TRBJ2-3, with TRBD2 matching 13 bases. The CDR3 totals 18 residues. Germline-derived CDR1 and CDR2 are SGDLS and YYNGEE. Trimming removed 4 bases from V and 1 base from J; junction bases left unmatched: 9. CDR3 in DNA: TGTGCCAGCAGCACCCCTTCCGGACTAGCGGGGGGCACAGATACGCAGTATTTT. This codes for CASSTPSGLAGGTDTQYF.

In DNA form, the CDR3 reads TGTGCCAGCAGCTTTATCTCTACCAACTATGGCTACACCTTC. Protein sequence: CASSFISTNYGYTF. V usage is TRBV7-8 and J usage is TRBJ1-2; D not resolved. V lost 3 bases to trimming and J lost 2 bases, with 10 bases between them. Germline CDR1 reads SGHVS; CDR2 reads FQNEAQ. This CDR3 spans 14 amino acids.

This chain connects TRBV5-8 to TRBJ1-6, with 10 nucleotides matching TRBD1. Trimming took 9 bases from V and 9 from J; bases not matched to a gene: 12. The CDR3 covers 15 residues. CDR1 and CDR2 from the germline V gene are SGHTS and YDEGEE. CDR3 coding DNA: TGTGCCAACCTACCGATCCGGGACAGGGGTTCACCCCTCCACTTT. As protein: CANLPIRDRGSPLHF.

The CDR3 DNA is TGTGCCAGCAGCTTCCGAGACAGGGGGACCTACGAGCAGTACTTC. This encodes CASSFRDRGTYEQYF. The chain carries TRBV7-9 and TRBJ2-7; 9 nucleotides line up with TRBD1. The V and J ends lost 3 bases and 2 bases, in that order; junction bases with no gene match: 5. The CDR3 loop spans 15 amino acids. Germline assignment: CDR1 SEHNR and CDR2 FQNEAQ (reference sequence).

A few counts support this clonotype. This rearrangement joins TRBV12-3 or TRBV12-4 to TRBJ2-5; D may be TRBD1 (5 bases). Trimming pared 4 bases from V and 1 base from J, leaving 10 bases between. This CDR3 has 14 residues. The CDR3 loop is CASSSTDSQETQYF. The CDR3 DNA follows: TGTGCCAGCAGTTCGACAGATTCCCAAGAGACCCAGTACTTC.

This chain links TRBV2 with TRBJ2-3; 10 nucleotides agree with TRBD2. The CDR3 spans 14 residues. The V segment lost 4 bases and the J segment 6 bases; nucleotides outside the gene matches: 4. Germline CDR1 SNHLY, CDR2 FYNNEI. This chain's CDR3 is CASSVGLAVDTQYF. The DNA for the CDR3 is TGTGCCAGCAGTGTTGGACTAGCGGTGGATACGCAGTATTTT.

The chain recombines TRBV14 with TRBJ2-7; TRBD2 is a possible D gene (5 bases). V was trimmed by 0 bases and J by 3 bases, leaving 15 bases between them. Per germline, CDR1 SGHDN and CDR2 FVKESK. CDR3 length: 16 amino acids. CDR3 protein: CASSQDPGMGSYEQYF. CDR3 in DNA: TGTGCCAGCAGCCAAGATCCGGGGATGGGGAGCTACGAGCAGTACTTC.

This clonotype was seen a handful of times. The chain couples TRBV24-1 to TRBJ2-1, with 7 bases lining up with TRBD1. Losses at the gene ends were 2 bases for V and 2 bases for J; bases not matched to a gene: 5. Germline loops: CDR1 KGHDR, CDR2 SFDVKD. The CDR3 contains 16 residues. The CDR3 DNA reads TGTGCCACCAGTGATTGGGGGCAGGGGGCCTACAATGAGCAGTTCTTC. Amino acids: CATSDWGQGAYNEQFF.

The chain combines TRBV7-8 with TRBJ2-2; 8 bases match TRBD2. Germline V gene sequence: CDR1 SGHVS, CDR2 FQNEAQ. The ends lost 2 bases at V and 4 bases at J; junction bases unmatched: 3. This CDR3 is 15 amino acids long. The CDR3 reads CASSLREGGTGELFF. The CDR3, as DNA: TGTGCCAGCAGCTTACGGGAGGGTGGCACCGGGGAGCTGTTTTTT.

The rearrangement uses TRBV11-2 and TRBJ1-2; D perhaps matches TRBD1 (6 bases). V was trimmed by 5 bases and J by 7 bases, leaving 17 bases between them. The CDR3 has 14 residues. Per the germline V gene, CDR1 is SGHAT and CDR2 is FQNNGV. The CDR3 region is CASSAPGHGRGYTF. DNA for the CDR3: TGTGCCAGCAGCGCCCCGGGACACGGGCGTGGCTACACCTTC.

This clonotype was found many times. V and J are TRBV12-3 or TRBV12-4 and TRBJ1-4; weak D call: TRBD1 (6 bases). The CDR3 consists of 14 residues. The V end was cut by 6 bases, the J end by 4 bases, with 12 bases between. DNA for the CDR3: TGTGCCAGCAGCCACGGACAGTTTAATGAAAAACTGTTTTTT. As protein: CASSHGQFNEKLFF.

The chain couples TRBV15 to TRBJ2-1; D gene unclear. The CDR3 loop spans 15 amino acids. Trimming took 0 bases from V and 3 from J, leaving 9 bases between them. The germline V gene has CDR1 LNHNV and CDR2 YYDKDF (reference sequence). Here the CDR3 reads CATSREGAFYNEQFF. DNA of the CDR3: TGTGCCACCAGCAGAGAAGGAGCGTTCTACAATGAGCAGTTCTTC.

The V and J genes are TRBV4-1 and TRBJ2-7; 8 nucleotides match TRBD2. Trimming removed 0 bases from V and 3 bases from J; junction bases left unmatched: 10. This CDR3 is 17 amino acids long. The germline gives CDR1 MGHRA, CDR2 YSYEKL. Here the CDR3 DNA reads TGCGCCAGCAGCCAAGATAATCGGGGGGGATCGGGCTACGAGCAGTACTTC. Amino acid sequence: CASSQDNRGGSGYEQYF.

The chain combines TRBV27 with TRBJ2-1, with D perhaps matching TRBD1 (6 bases). The CDR3 runs to 12 residues. The V and J ends lost 6 bases and 7 bases respectively, with 10 bases between them. Germline V gives CDR1 MNHEY, CDR2 SMNVEV (reference sequence). In DNA form, the CDR3 reads TGTGCCAGCAGCCGGACAGCTAATGAGCAGTTCTTC. Amino acids: CASSRTANEQFF.

The chain carries TRBV18 and TRBJ1-2; D ambiguous. Germline V gene sequence: CDR1 KGHSH, CDR2 LQKENI. CDR3 length: 15 residues. Deletions cut 3 bases from V and 7 bases from J, with 18 bases between. This CDR3 is CASSPFDEPSFGYTF. CDR3 in DNA: TGTGCCAGCTCACCCTTTGACGAACCCTCCTTTGGCTACACCTTC.

This clonotype was recorded a few times. The chain combines TRBV9 with TRBJ2-3; possibly TRBD2 for D (6 bases). Trimming stripped 4 bases from V and 4 bases from J, with 13 bases between. CDR1 and CDR2 from the germline V gene are SGDLS and YYNGEE. The CDR3 extends over 14 amino acids. The CDR3 sequence: CASSHGSSADTQYF. CDR3 in DNA: TGTGCCAGCAGCCACGGGAGTTCCGCAGATACGCAGTATTTT.